A selection of T cell receptor beta chains follows, all from one sample in a study of blood T cell repertoires in COVID-19. Profiling relied on immunoSEQ multiplex PCR, and the TCRdb table lists in-frame clones only, not all of them. The sample yields over 150,000 clones, around 83% seen once. Material for sequencing was peripheral blood. The receptors were gathered from a woman in her fifties or sixties with COVID-19, enrolled during active disease. CDR3s include the opening cysteine and the closing phenylalanine or tryptophan. The D gene is left open where the match is weak. Clone sizes are given selectively: once, few, many, or a class where the clone is expanded.

abundance	d_gene	v_gene	j_gene	CDR3aa	CDR3nt
-	-	TRBV6-5	TRBJ2-2	CASSYSIRNTGELFF	TGTGCCAGCAGTTACTCGATTAGGAACACCGGGGAGCTGTTTTTT
-	TRBD1	TRBV27	TRBJ1-1	CASSLHPQGGTEAFF	TGTGCCAGCAGCCTACACCCACAGGGGGGCACTGAAGCTTTCTTT
-	TRBD2	TRBV18	TRBJ2-1	CASSRPSGSYNEQFF	TGTGCCAGCTCACGCCCCAGCGGGAGCTACAATGAGCAGTTCTTC
-	TRBD1	TRBV3-1/TRBV3-2	TRBJ1-6	CASSRDRGRGNSPLHF	TGTGCCAGCAGCCGGGACAGGGGGCGAGGTAATTCACCCCTCCACTTT
-	TRBD2	TRBV7-9	TRBJ2-1	CASSLMGSGGYNEQFF	TGTGCCAGCAGCTTAATGGGTAGCGGGGGTTACAATGAGCAGTTCTTC
-	-	TRBV9	TRBJ1-3	CASSREGGRYRNTIYF	TGTGCCAGCAGCCGAGAAGGGGGTAGATATAGAAACACCATATATTTT
-	TRBD1	TRBV19	TRBJ2-5	CASSPRTGGGETQYF	TGTGCCAGTAGTCCCCGGACAGGGGGCGGAGAGACCCAGTACTTC
-	-	TRBV29-1	TRBJ1-1	CSVEKGQRAESEAFF	TGCAGCGTTGAAAAGGGCCAGAGGGCCGAATCTGAAGCTTTCTTT
-	TRBD2	TRBV14	TRBJ2-3	CASSRRTSGTDTQYF	TGTGCCAGCAGTCGACGGACTAGTGGTACAGATACGCAGTATTTT
-	TRBD1	TRBV3-1/TRBV3-2	TRBJ1-2	CASRQGAGGYTF	TGTGCCAGCAGACAGGGGGCTGGAGGCTACACCTTC
few	TRBD1	TRBV19	TRBJ1-2	CASTGTGGGYGYTF	TGTGCCAGTACCGGGACAGGGGGCGGGTATGGCTACACCTTC
-	-	TRBV6-4	TRBJ1-1	CASSDSWNTEAFF	TGTGCCAGCAGCGACAGCTGGAACACTGAAGCTTTCTTT
-	TRBD1	TRBV19	TRBJ2-4	CASSITSGTGGKNIQYF	TGTGCCAGTAGTATTACCTCGGGGACAGGGGGAAAAAACATTCAGTACTTC
once	TRBD2	TRBV6-5	TRBJ2-7	CASSSLAGGPYEQYF	TGTGCCAGCAGTAGTCTAGCGGGAGGGCCCTACGAGCAGTACTTC
-	TRBD1	TRBV5-6	TRBJ1-2	CASRLDRGYGYTF	TGTGCCAGCAGACTGGACAGGGGGTATGGCTACACCTTC
-	-	TRBV18	TRBJ1-5	CASSLGGEQPQHF	TGTGCCAGCTCACTCGGGGGGGAGCAGCCCCAGCATTTT
-	-	TRBV2	TRBJ2-1	CASSEELYNEQFF	TGTGCCAGCAGTGAAGAACTATACAATGAGCAGTTCTTC
-	TRBD2	TRBV5-1	TRBJ2-5	CASSLAGGLSETQYF	TGCGCCAGCAGCTTGGCGGGGGGGCTATCGGAGACCCAGTACTTC
many	-	TRBV7-9	TRBJ1-4	CASSLRSGLLNEKLFF	TGTGCCAGCAGCTTAAGGTCGGGACTGCTAAATGAAAAACTGTTTTTT
-	-	TRBV7-9	TRBJ1-5	CASSTDSLDQPQHF	TGTGCCAGCAGCACGGACAGTCTTGATCAGCCCCAGCATTTT